The 24 T cell receptor beta chains presented below share a single source sample, sequenced in a study of blood T cell repertoires in COVID-19. This table comes from immunoSEQ multiplex PCR, and its TCRdb copy is limited to in-frame clones, with some not included. Of about 130,000 clones listed, around 89% are singletons. Sequenced sample: peripheral blood. The source is a man between 65 and 80 years old with active COVID-19.

The chain recombines TRBV7-3 with TRBJ2-7; 8 nucleotides line up with TRBD2. Per germline, CDR1 SGHTA and CDR2 FQGTGA. CDR3 length: 14 residues. Trimming cost V 5 bases and J 6 bases; bases outside gene matches: 9. The CDR3 protein is CASSPGGTSTEQYF. The CDR3 nucleotides are TGTGCCAGCAGCCCGGGCGGGACTAGTACCGAGCAGTACTTC.

The V and J genes are TRBV7-3 and TRBJ2-3; maybe TRBD2 (6 bases). Per the germline V gene, CDR1 is SGHTA and CDR2 is FQGTGA. The CDR3 totals 16 residues. The V end lost 2 bases, the J end lost 1 base, and 13 bases lay between the germline ends. The CDR3 reads CASSLGGASRTDTQYF. The CDR3, as DNA: TGTGCCAGCAGCTTAGGCGGGGCTTCCCGCACAGATACGCAGTATTTT. Based on the CDR3 plus reference TRBV7-3 and TRBJ2-3, the full variable domain is GAGVSQTPSNKVTEKGKYVELRCDPISGHTALYWYRQSLGQGPEFLIYFQGTGAADDSGLPNDRFFAVRPEGSVSTLKIQRTERGDSAVYLCASSLGGASRTDTQYFGPGTRLTVL.

This clone came up a few times. The V gene is TRBV6-5, the J gene TRBJ2-3; D not certain. The germline gives CDR1 MNHEY, CDR2 SVGAGI. The CDR3 is 13 residues long. Deletions cut 4 bases from V and 2 bases from J, with 7 bases between. CDR3 bases: TGTGCCAGCAGTTCTCTTCCCACAGATACGCAGTATTTT. Its protein is CASSSLPTDTQYF.

This clone is a singleton in its sample. The rearrangement links TRBV6-5 to TRBJ2-5; 7 bases are a match to TRBD1. Per germline, CDR1 MNHEY and CDR2 SVGAGI. The trim removed 6 bases at V and 5 bases at J, leaving 9 bases unmatched. The CDR3 is 14 amino acids. CDR3 amino acids: CASRGTAQGETQYF. CDR3 nucleotides: TGTGCCAGCAGGGGGACAGCCCAGGGGGAGACCCAGTACTTC.

In its sample, this clone was seen a few times. The chain joins TRBV2 to TRBJ1-6; D is unresolved. Germline V gene data show CDR1 as SNHLY and CDR2 as FYNNEI. Deletions cut 2 bases from V and 10 bases from J, with 15 bases between. This CDR3 comprises 15 residues. The CDR3 reads CASSEHGVANSPLHF. CDR3 DNA: TGTGCCAGCAGTGAACACGGGGTGGCGAACTCACCCCTCCACTTT.

The chain couples TRBV9 to TRBJ2-1, with TRBD2 matching 13 bases. The CDR3 runs to 15 residues. Germline loops: CDR1 SGDLS, CDR2 YYNGEE. Unmatched junction bases numbered 5, after V lost 5 bases and J lost 6 bases. The CDR3 sequence: CASSVTSGRANEQFF. The CDR3 DNA is TGTGCCAGCAGTGTTACTAGCGGGAGGGCCAATGAGCAGTTCTTC.

The chain couples TRBV5-1 to TRBJ2-1; possibly TRBD1 for D (5 bases). The germline V and J ends were trimmed by 5 bases and 10 bases, with 13 bases remaining between them. The CDR3 is made up of 12 amino acids. Germline lookup yields CDR1 SGHRS and CDR2 YFSETQ. CDR3 amino acids: CASRDSGLEQFF. DNA of the CDR3: TGCGCCAGCAGGGATTCAGGGCTCGAGCAGTTCTTC. Drawing the rest from reference TRBV5-1 and TRBJ2-1, the complete variable domain is KAGVTQTPRYLIKTRGQQVTLSCSPISGHRSVSWYQQTPGQGLQFLFEYFSETQRNKGNFPGRFSGRQFSNSRSEMNVSTLELGDSALYLCASRDSGLEQFFGPGTRLTVL.

The V and J genes are TRBV24-1 and TRBJ2-7; TRBD2 matches at 8 bases. This CDR3 is 14 amino acids long. The germline V gene encodes CDR1 KGHDR and CDR2 SFDVKD. V shed 4 bases and J 5 bases; nucleotides not matched to a gene: 6. The CDR3 DNA reads TGTGCCACCAGTGACGCGGGGGGAGGACACGAGCAGTACTTC. Encoded protein: CATSDAGGGHEQYF.

The chain uses TRBV7-2 and TRBJ2-7; 7 bases are shared with TRBD2. Germline CDR1 and CDR2: SGHTA and FQGNSA. Trimming removed 1 base from V and 6 bases from J; junction bases left unmatched: 3. The CDR3 runs to 13 residues. The CDR3 sequence: CASSLGGRGEQYF. The DNA of the CDR3 is TGTGCCAGCAGCTTAGGCGGGAGAGGCGAGCAGTACTTC.

The rearrangement links TRBV7-3 to TRBJ2-1, with unresolved D. The V end lost 4 bases, the J end lost 6 bases, and 10 bases lay between the germline ends. This CDR3 is built from 13 residues. Germline V CDR1 and CDR2: SGHTA, FQGTGA. The CDR3 nucleotides read TGTGCCAGCAGCTCCATCGGTGGCAATGAGCAGTTCTTC. Amino acids: CASSSIGGNEQFF. Full variable domain (missing parts from reference TRBV7-3 and TRBJ2-1): GAGVSQTPSNKVTEKGKYVELRCDPISGHTALYWYRQSLGQGPEFLIYFQGTGAADDSGLPNDRFFAVRPEGSVSTLKIQRTERGDSAVYLCASSSIGGNEQFFGPGTRLTVL.

In DNA form, the CDR3 reads TGTGCCAGCAGCCAAGACCCGAGGGGGCTAGGGTCACCCCTCCACTTT. Protein: CASSQDPRGLGSPLHF. This chain links TRBV4-2 with TRBJ1-6; 7 bases agree with TRBD1. V dropped 0 bases and J dropped 10; count of bases not matched to a gene: 9. The CDR3 consists of 16 residues. CDR1 and CDR2 from the germline V gene are LGHNA and YNFKEQ.

The chain employs TRBV14 and TRBJ2-7; D possibly corresponds to TRBD1 (5 bases). The CDR3 length is 16 residues. CDR1 and CDR2 (germline): SGHDN, FVKESK. The ends were cut back, 0 bases at V and 5 bases at J, with 17 bases in the middle. The CDR3 sequence: CASSQDGAVPTHEQYF. The CDR3 nucleotides read TGTGCCAGCAGCCAAGATGGGGCAGTCCCAACACACGAGCAGTACTTC.

V usage is TRBV18 and J usage is TRBJ1-1; D is uncertain. The V gene lost 3 bases and the J gene lost 3 bases, with 17 bases spanning the gap. CDR1 and CDR2 (germline): KGHSH, LQKENI. The CDR3 loop spans 16 amino acids. The CDR3 loop reads CASSPSNGVRDTEAFF. CDR3 sequence (DNA): TGTGCCAGCTCACCCTCCAACGGGGTTCGGGACACTGAAGCTTTCTTT.

V and J are TRBV12-3 or TRBV12-4 and TRBJ2-7; 8 bases map to TRBD1. The CDR3 runs 13 residues. V shed 3 bases, J shed 6 bases, and the junction held 4 bases outside the gene matches. The CDR3 DNA follows: TGTGCCAGCAGTTTGCGGACAGGGATCGAGCAGTACTTC. This codes for CASSLRTGIEQYF.

The chain has TRBV28 and TRBJ2-7; D not certain. The germline CDR1 and CDR2 sequences are MDHEN and SYDVKM. The CDR3 contains 12 residues. Trimming left V 1 base short and J 2 bases short, with 3 bases between. CDR3 sequence: CASSLSTYEQYF. The CDR3 region has the DNA TGTGCCAGCAGTTTATCTACCTACGAGCAGTACTTC.

The rearrangement links TRBV5-1 to TRBJ2-7; 7 nucleotides match TRBD1. This CDR3 comprises 17 residues. The germline CDR1 and CDR2 sequences are SGHRS and YFSETQ. V gave up 10 bases and J gave up 4 bases; unmatched junction bases: 23. CDR3 DNA sequence: TGCGCCTCCCAGCAAGGGGGCACCGGGACAGTGGTGTACGAGCAGTACTTC. It yields the protein CASQQGGTGTVVYEQYF.

This clone was seen only once. J is TRBJ1-2 and V is TRBV6-5; unclear D gene. V gave up 7 bases and J gave up 2 bases, with 11 bases separating them. Per germline, CDR1 MNHEY and CDR2 SVGAGI. CDR3 length equals 13 residues. The CDR3 nucleotides read TGTGCCAGCATCGACACGTGGAACTATGGCTACACCTTC. It yields the protein CASIDTWNYGYTF.

The chain is built from TRBV6-5 and TRBJ2-2, with 9 bases identical to TRBD2. J was trimmed by 2 bases and V by 4 bases; bases with no gene match: 2. In germline, CDR1 is MNHEY, CDR2 SVGAGI. This CDR3 has 15 amino acids. The CDR3 nucleotides read TGTGCCAGCAGTTTGACTAGCGGAAACACCGGGGAGCTGTTTTTT. This translates into CASSLTSGNTGELFF.

The chain recombines TRBV2 with TRBJ2-2; D is uncertain. CDR3 size: 12 residues. The ends were cut back, 5 bases at V and 3 bases at J, with 4 bases in the middle. The germline CDR1 and CDR2 sequences are SNHLY and FYNNEI. The CDR3 DNA follows: TGTGCCAGCAGTCAGGACACCGGGGAGCTGTTTTTT. It specifies CASSQDTGELFF. Together with reference TRBV2 and TRBJ2-2, the CDR3 gives the full variable domain: EPEVTQTPSHQVTQMGQEVILRCVPISNHLYFYWYRQILGQKVEFLVSFYNNEISEKSEIFDDQFSVERPDGSNFTLKIRSTKLEDSAMYFCASSQDTGELFFGEGSRLTVL.

The chain uses TRBV5-6 and TRBJ2-7; 12 bases are shared with TRBD1. The germline V gene has CDR1 SGHDT and CDR2 YYEEEE. J gave up 7 bases and V 0 bases, and 8 bases lay outside the gene matches. This CDR3 is 16 amino acids long. The CDR3 spells CASSLGPGTGGREQYF. In nucleotides, the CDR3 is TGTGCCAGCAGCTTGGGACCTGGGACAGGGGGCCGGGAGCAGTACTTC.

The rearrangement joins TRBV6-1 to TRBJ1-5; D unresolved. This CDR3 is 12 amino acids long. Germline CDR1 MNHNS, CDR2 SASEGT. V gave up 1 base and J gave up 10 bases, with 8 bases separating them. The CDR3 loop reads CASSEGMAPQHF. CDR3 nucleotides: TGTGCCAGCAGTGAAGGAATGGCCCCCCAGCATTTT.

The chain recombines TRBV6-5 with TRBJ2-7, with TRBD2 identical over 10 bases. Trimming at V came to 5 bases and at J to 0 bases, leaving 4 bases not matched to a gene. The CDR3 length is 15 residues. Germline V CDR1 and CDR2: MNHEY, SVGAGI. This CDR3 reads CASSLGLAASYEQYF. Here the CDR3 DNA reads TGTGCCAGCAGTCTCGGACTAGCGGCCTCCTACGAGCAGTACTTC.

The chain employs TRBV10-3 and TRBJ2-7, with 12 bases matching TRBD1. Germline loops: CDR1 ENHRY, CDR2 SYGVKD. After removal of 8 bases from V and 3 bases from J, the junction contained 5 bases not matched to a gene. The CDR3 is 14 amino acids. The CDR3 nucleotides are TGTGCCATCGCCGGGACAGGGGGCTTCTACGAGCAGTACTTC. Its translation: CAIAGTGGFYEQYF.

V is TRBV5-1 and J is TRBJ1-1; D may be TRBD1 (5 bases). The CDR3 has 17 residues. From germline, CDR1 is SGHRS and CDR2 YFSETQ. V was cut by 0 bases and J by 5 bases, with 20 bases left in between. The CDR3 nucleotides are TGCGCCAGCAGCTTGGGGTTGCAGGGAAGAGGTGAGACTGAAGCTTTCTTT. Protein sequence: CASSLGLQGRGETEAFF.